Given below is one T cell receptor (beta chain) in context. Its antigen remains unknown. The record originates from a study of shared clonotypes between healthy human individuals. Findings of the study overall: Naive CD4 clonotypes were shared across several donors at roughly 4.6%. The rarefaction results pointed to incomplete sorted-subset sequencing despite large depth.

At the deep level, the assay was run. Sorted-subset replicate PCR reactions contained roughly 200 ng DNA, corresponding to some 28,000 T cell genomes. Repertoires were generated with immunoSEQ multiplex PCR, while TCRdb's copy carries only in-frame clones and drops some. Among about 2.1 million clones listed, roughly 91% were seen once. CD8 cells regarded as naive lacked CD45RO, were positively chosen for CCR7, and omitted terminally differentiated effector memory CD45RA+ cells. In germline, CDR1 is SGHAT, CDR2 FQNNGV. Trimming took off 1 base at V and 0 bases at J, with 4 bases between the two ends. The CDR3 has 14 residues.

Sequenced input: naive CD8+ T cells from PBMCs. V and J are TRBV11-2 and TRBJ1-3; D ambiguous. This TCR was sampled from a man in his late teens or twenties in good health. Some clones in this sample may be carry-over from other donors' samples. CDR3 residues: CASSLASSGNTIYF. DNA for the CDR3: TGTGCCAGCAGCTTAGCCAGCTCTGGAAACACCATATATTTT. Looking up the rest from reference TRBV11-2 and TRBJ1-3 gives the full variable domain: EAGVAQSPRYKIIEKRQSVAFWCNPISGHATLYWYQQILGQGPKLLIQFQNNGVVDDSQLPKDRFSAERLKGVDSTLKIQPAKLEDSAVYLCASSLASSGNTIYFGEGSWLTVV.